These 17 T cell receptor beta chains originate from one sample sequenced in a study of regulatory T cells in long-lasting Graves disease. Noted time point: newly diagnosed GD, antithyroid drugs for less than 3 months. The TCR library was prepared using RNA isolated from PBMCs. Arm-PCR of CDR3 regions and iRepertoire HTBI primers were the basis on which TCR beta libraries were built. TCRdb fed the multiplex PCR reads into MiXCR, producing one record per CDR3 protein. This repertoire shows about 540,000 distinct CDR3 sequences, approximately 13% found once; its top ten account for 8.5% to 10%. These data are also associated with another study on T cells in Graves' hyperthyroidism and ophthalmopathy.

The sequencing here drew on peripheral blood mononuclear cells (PBMCs), taken at new diagnosis, from a patient treated with antithyroid drugs. These receptor sequences come from a man aged 25-40 years with Graves disease.

This clonotype was recorded many times. The chain couples TRBV24-1 to TRBJ2-5; D not certain. The V gene's germline CDR1 is KGHDR and CDR2 SFDVKD. Trimming pared 4 bases from V and 1 base from J, leaving 18 bases between. The CDR3 has 17 amino acids. CDR3 bases: TGTGCCACCAGTGACACTGTCGCTGGTGTGAGCCAAGAGACCCAGTACTTC. Its protein product is CATSDTVAGVSQETQYF.

This clonotype was found a few times. The chain recombines TRBV11-3 with TRBJ2-2; 9 bases match TRBD2. CDR1 SGHNT and CDR2 YENEEA come from the germline V gene. Trimming cost V 5 bases and J 0 bases; bases outside gene matches: 16. CDR3 length equals 20 residues. The CDR3 here is CASSPYRGTAGGTNTGELFF. In DNA, the CDR3 is TGTGCCAGCAGCCCCTACCGTGGAACCGCGGGAGGGACGAACACCGGGGAGCTGTTTTTT.

There are many counts of this clonotype. This chain joins TRBV29-1 and TRBJ2-7; 7 nucleotides agree with TRBD2. The ends lost 3 bases at V and 5 bases at J; junction bases unmatched: 7. CDR1 and CDR2 (germline): SQVTM, ANQGSEA. CDR3 length: 13 amino acids. The CDR3 region has the DNA TGCAGCGTTGACGGGGGAGGGCTGAACGAGCAGTACTTC. Residues: CSVDGGGLNEQYF.

The chain combines TRBV12-3 or TRBV12-4 with TRBJ1-1; possibly TRBD1 for D (5 bases). V shed 3 bases and J shed 4 bases, with 21 bases lying between them. The CDR3 covers 17 residues. CDR3 nucleotide sequence: TGTGCCAGCAGTTTCATCCCGACGGCAGGGTCCGGCACTGAAGCTTTCTTT. Its translation: CASSFIPTAGSGTEAFF.

The chain recombines TRBV29-1 with TRBJ2-5; 9 positions match TRBD2. In germline, CDR1 is SQVTM, CDR2 ANQGSEA. The CDR3 is 14 residues long. Losses at the gene ends were 7 bases for V and 2 bases for J; bases not matched to a gene: 8. CDR3 loop: CSAENAGGQETQYF. In DNA form, the CDR3 reads TGCAGCGCCGAGAACGCGGGAGGGCAAGAGACCCAGTACTTC.

This clonotype was recorded at least ten times. The CDR3: CATTGGTSYEQYF. Written as DNA, the CDR3 is TGTGCCACCACGGGAGGGACCTCCTACGAGCAGTACTTC. The chain couples TRBV11-2 to TRBJ2-7; 8 bases match TRBD2. The germline V gene encodes CDR1 SGHAT and CDR2 FQNNGV. The CDR3 extends over 13 amino acids. The trim removed 10 bases at V and 0 bases at J, leaving 5 bases unmatched. Full variable domain (missing parts from reference TRBV11-2 and TRBJ2-7): EAGVAQSPRYKIIEKRQSVAFWCNPISGHATLYWYQQILGQGPKLLIQFQNNGVVDDSQLPKDRFSAERLKGVDSTLKIQPAKLEDSAVYLCATTGGTSYEQYFGPGTRLTVT.

This clonotype was seen many times. The chain has TRBV11-2 and TRBJ2-7; TRBD1 aligns across 7 bases. There are 17 residues in the CDR3. Germline lookup yields CDR1 SGHAT and CDR2 FQNNGV. V dropped 3 bases and J dropped 4; count of bases not matched to a gene: 15. The CDR3 DNA reads TGTGCCAGCAGCTTCGACCCGGACAGGAAGATATATTACGAGCAGTACTTC. Translated: CASSFDPDRKIYYEQYF.

The table lists this clonotype with a few counts. This chain uses TRBV5-6 with TRBJ1-2, with D uncertain. This CDR3 contains 12 residues. CDR1 and CDR2 from the germline V gene are SGHDT and YYEEEE. V was clipped by 2 bases and J by 4 bases, with 6 bases between them. This CDR3 is CASSFLTYGYTF. DNA for the CDR3: TGTGCCAGCAGCTTTCTGACCTATGGCTACACCTTC.

This clonotype was detected a few times. This chain links TRBV12-3 or TRBV12-4 with TRBJ2-5; D unclear. V was trimmed by 3 bases and J by 4 bases, leaving 9 bases between them. The CDR3 runs 13 residues. The CDR3 region has the DNA TGTGCCAGCAGTTTTGGATTTAGAGAGACCCAGTACTTC. Its translation: CASSFGFRETQYF.

V gene TRBV6-1 combines with J gene TRBJ2-5, with TRBD2 matching over 11 bases. Looked up from germline, CDR1 is MNHNS and CDR2 is SASEGT. J was trimmed by 4 bases and V by 3 bases; bases with no gene match: 7. There are 16 residues in the CDR3. CDR3 region: CASSDSGTSGLETQYF. The CDR3, as DNA: TGTGCCAGCAGTGATTCCGGGACTAGCGGCCTAGAGACCCAGTACTTC.

About this clonotype itself: A clone one base away is much larger, so this may be a read error. The CDR3 coding sequence is TGTGCCATCAGTGGGGGCAGGCTGAACACTGAAACTTTCTTT. Protein: CAISGGRLNTETFF. The chain joins TRBV10-3 to TRBJ1-1, with D maybe TRBD1 (5 bases). This CDR3 is 14 amino acids long. Germline V gene sequence: CDR1 ENHRY, CDR2 SYGVKD.

The chain couples TRBV4-1 to TRBJ2-1; 7 positions agree with TRBD2. Germline lookup yields CDR1 MGHRA and CDR2 YSYEKL. Trimming removed 5 bases from V and 0 bases from J; junction bases left unmatched: 10. The CDR3 length is 17 residues. As DNA, the CDR3 is TGCGCCAGCAGCGCTGGGGGGGACTTGAGCTCCTACAATGAGCAGTTCTTC. Translating gives CASSAGGDLSSYNEQFF.

This clonotype showed up many times. V gene TRBV18 combines with J gene TRBJ2-3; D is undetermined. Germline V gene sequence: CDR1 KGHSH, CDR2 LQKENI. The V end was cut by 5 bases, the J end by 0 bases, with 12 bases between. The CDR3 is made up of 15 amino acids. The CDR3 region has the DNA TGTGCCAGCTCAGAAGACCGGTATAGCACAGATACGCAGTATTTT. Translating it yields CASSEDRYSTDTQYF.

This clonotype was detected many times. The junction and the germline gene differ at one end; a read error may be behind it. The V gene is TRBV20-1, the J gene TRBJ2-1; 8 nucleotides match TRBD1. The germline V gene encodes CDR1 DFQATT and CDR2 SNEGSKA (reference sequence). The CDR3 covers 10 residues. As DNA, the CDR3 is TGCAGTGCTAGCCGGGACAGGCTGGTCTTC. It translates to CSASRDRLVF.

DNA of the CDR3: TGTGCCAGCAGCCTACCGAGGGGTCAGCCCCAGCATTTT. Protein product: CASSLPRGQPQHF. The gene calls are TRBV12-3 or TRBV12-4 and TRBJ1-5, with D perhaps matching TRBD1 (5 bases). The germline V and J ends were trimmed by 6 bases and 6 bases, with 12 bases remaining between them. The CDR3 is made up of 13 amino acids.

On this clonotype itself: A much larger clone is a single base away; this may be a read error. The V gene is TRBV29-1, the J gene TRBJ1-1; possibly TRBD1 for D (6 bases). From germline, CDR1 is SQVTM and CDR2 ANQGSEA. The CDR3 is made up of 13 amino acids. The CDR3 reads CSAALKGVPRALF. For the CDR3, the DNA is TGCAGCGCCGCCCTTAAGGGGGTTCCGAGGGCTCTCTTT. Together with reference TRBV29-1 and TRBJ1-1, the CDR3 gives the full variable domain: SAVISQKPSRDICQRGTSLTIQCQVDSQVTMMFWYRQQPGQSLTLIATANQGSEATYESGFVIDKFPISRPNLTFSTLTVSNMSPEDSSIYLCSAALKGVPRALFGQGTRLTVV.

As concerns this clonotype: A read error is possible here, since a much larger clone lies one base away. The conserved final phenylalanine or tryptophan is absent from the CDR3, which likely points to a read error. The chain has TRBV27 and TRBJ1-1; D gene ambiguous. The CDR3 has 13 amino acids. The germline V gene encodes CDR1 MNHEY and CDR2 SMNVEV (reference sequence). V was trimmed by 7 bases and J by 5 bases, leaving 14 bases between them. In DNA form, the CDR3 reads TGTGCCAGCATGCGCGTCGGAGGAACTGAAGCTTTCTCT. This sequence encodes CASMRVGGTEAFS.